This TCR beta chain comes out of a study of T-cell memory formation after mild COVID-19. After 5'RACE with constant-segment primers, TCR alpha and TCR beta cDNA libraries carrying sample barcodes and UMIs were obtained. TCRdb processed the 5' RACE reads anew with MiXCR; each CDR3 protein has one entry. The sample has 220,000 or so distinct CDR3 sequences, 9.5% to 10% seen once. Worth noting for this clonotype: A junction boundary mismatches the germline segment, possibly from a read error.

The TCR comes from a man between 18 and 35 years old who had mild COVID-19 (a few samples of this study predate the infection). Cell type and time point are not known. Sequencing input: PBMCs or a T cell subset sorted from them (not recorded which).

This CDR3 reads CASSQDLAGGANVMTF. In nucleotides, the CDR3 is TGCGCCAGCAGCCAAGATCTGGCCGGTGGGGCCAACGTCATGACTTTC. This chain connects TRBV4-1 to TRBJ2-6, with D possibly being TRBD1 (5 bases). CDR3 length: 16 residues. Germline V gene lookup returns CDR1 MGHRA and CDR2 YSYEKL.